This TCR beta chain was found in a study of blood T cell repertoires in COVID-19. The germline CDR1 and CDR2 sequences are SGHVS and FQNEAQ. V was clipped by 5 bases and J by 4 bases, with 20 bases between them. The CDR3 is 16 amino acids. Some clones are missing from TCRdb's copy, which holds only in-frame ones; the method was immunoSEQ multiplex PCR. Found here are fewer than 200,000 clones, 75% to 90% of them singletons; the top ten hold just under 8.5%. Specimen: peripheral blood. J is TRBJ1-1 and V is TRBV7-8; possible D gene TRBD1, 6 bases. The sequence was obtained from an older woman with acute or convalescent COVID-19. CDR3 nucleotides: TGTGCCAGCAGCCCCCGGGGGGGGCGCATGGGCACTGAAGCTTTCTTT. Protein sequence: CASSPRGGRMGTEAFF.